This T cell receptor (beta chain) was recorded in a study of T-cell memory formation after mild COVID-19. For the study at large: TCR clusters were largely donor specific. General study points: Later expanders leaned toward CD4+, whereas clones contracting from day 15 to 85 were balanced CD4/CD8. Largely, contracting CD4+ clones fell within CM and EM, and contracting CD8+ clones within EMRA.

This clonotype showed up just a few times. Its antigen is as yet unknown. From 5'RACE with constant-segment primers came TCR alpha and TCR beta cDNA libraries that carried sample barcodes and UMIs. TCRdb called the 5' RACE reads again in MiXCR, with one record for every CDR3 protein. The sample consists of about 560,000 distinct CDR3 sequences, 17% of them appearing once. V dropped 2 bases and J dropped 8; count of bases not matched to a gene: 8. The germline V gene encodes CDR1 SEHNR and CDR2 FQNEAQ (reference sequence). CDR3 length equals 15 residues. The clonotype comes from an adult woman who had mild COVID-19 (a few samples of this study predate the infection). Cell type and time point are not known. The sample was PBMCs or a T cell subset sorted from them (not recorded which). The rearrangement joins TRBV7-9 to TRBJ1-4; 7 bases match TRBD1. In nucleotides, the CDR3 is TGTGCCAGCAGCTTAACCGACAGGGAAGGAGAAAAACTGTTTTTT. Amino acid sequence: CASSLTDREGEKLFF.